Presented here are 6 T cell receptor beta chains from one specimen sequenced in a study of cytomegalovirus exposure and HLA in healthy donors. Both 60 Vbeta primers and 13 Jbeta primers went into the PCR. The table came from immunoSEQ multiplex PCR; TCRdb's copy has only in-frame clones and leaves some out. The sample has 110,000 to 150,000 clones, 60% to 80% seen once. The sequenced material came from PBMCs. The receptors were sampled from a female donor in good health and CMV-seronegative.

CDR3 protein: CASSELGTGPVGAEAFF. The CDR3 DNA is TGTGCCAGCAGTGAATTAGGGACAGGGCCAGTAGGGGCTGAAGCTTTCTTT. This chain links TRBV2 with TRBJ1-1, with 9 bases lining up with TRBD1. After removal of 2 bases from V and 6 bases from J, the junction contained 13 bases not matched to a gene. The CDR3 consists of 17 residues. Germline V CDR1 and CDR2: SNHLY, FYNNEI.

This rearrangement joins TRBV28 to TRBJ2-1, with 8 positions matching TRBD2. The germline gives CDR1 MDHEN, CDR2 SYDVKM. Trimming at V came to 3 bases and at J to 4 bases, leaving 5 bases not matched to a gene. CDR3 length equals 15 residues. Here the CDR3 reads CASSLGIAGYNEQFF. CDR3 sequence (DNA): TGTGCCAGCAGTTTGGGGATAGCGGGGTACAATGAGCAGTTCTTC. Together with reference TRBV28 and TRBJ2-1, the CDR3 gives the full variable domain: DVKVTQSSRYLVKRTGEKVFLECVQDMDHENMFWYRQDPGLGLRLIYFSYDVKMKEKGDIPEGYSVSREKKERFSLILESASTNQTSMYLCASSLGIAGYNEQFFGPGTRLTVL.

This clone was counted a single time. This chain uses TRBV9 with TRBJ2-3; 11 positions agree with TRBD2. Per the germline V gene, CDR1 is SGDLS and CDR2 is YYNGEE. The CDR3 length is 15 residues. V gave up 0 bases and J gave up 6 bases; unmatched junction bases: 3. The CDR3: CASSVASGGTDTQYF. The CDR3 coding sequence is TGTGCCAGCAGCGTAGCTAGCGGGGGGACGGATACGCAGTATTTT. Full variable domain (missing parts from reference TRBV9 and TRBJ2-3): DSGVTQTPKHLITATGQRVTLRCSPRSGDLSVYWYQQSLDQGLQFLIQYYNGEERAKGNILERFSAQQFPDLHSELNLSSLELGDSALYFCASSVASGGTDTQYFGPGTRLTVL.

A single count supports this clone. CDR3 in amino acids: CASSARRLADTQYF. In DNA form, the CDR3 reads TGTGCCAGCAGCGCCCGTCGGTTGGCAGATACGCAGTATTTT. This rearrangement joins TRBV9 to TRBJ2-3; D call uncertain. This CDR3 region has 14 residues. Per the germline V gene, CDR1 is SGDLS and CDR2 is YYNGEE. V lost 3 bases and J lost 4, with 12 bases in between.

V usage is TRBV5-6 and J usage is TRBJ1-6, with a weak D call TRBD1 (6 bases). The germline CDR1 and CDR2 sequences are SGHDT and YYEEEE. CDR3 length: 15 residues. Trimming removed 0 bases from V and 6 bases from J, with 10 bases in between. The CDR3 loop is CASSLVGQSNSPLHF. The CDR3 DNA reads TGTGCCAGCAGCTTGGTTGGACAGAGTAATTCACCCCTCCACTTT.

This clone was observed once. The chain links TRBV9 to TRBJ2-1, with 9 positions matching TRBD2. Germline CDR1 SGDLS, CDR2 YYNGEE. V lost 6 bases, J lost 1 base, and 5 bases stayed unmatched. The CDR3 covers 15 residues. CDR3 coding DNA: TGTGCCAGCACTTTAGCGGGAGCGTCCTACAATGAGCAGTTCTTC. Amino acid sequence: CASTLAGASYNEQFF.